The 17 T cell receptor beta chains given below trace back to one sample, sequenced in a study of Tregs in tolerant kidney transplant recipients. The method was immunoSEQ multiplex PCR; TCRdb's version includes in-frame clones alone and lacks a portion of them. The sample lists over 50,000 clones, about 86% occurring once. Sequenced input: CD4+ T cells from blood. The receptor source for this set is a human donor in good health.

The chain has TRBV7-9 and TRBJ2-5, with D possibly TRBD1 on 7 matching bases. The CDR3 covers 14 residues. V was shortened by 1 base and J by 6 bases, with 12 bases between the two germline ends. CDR1 is SEHNR, CDR2 FQNEAQ, per germline (reference sequence). CDR3 amino acids: CASSLVEGAQTQYF. The CDR3 DNA follows: TGTGCCAGCAGCTTAGTGGAGGGGGCACAGACCCAGTACTTC.

The V and J genes are TRBV9 and TRBJ2-3; 8 nucleotides match TRBD1. The CDR3 is 17 residues long. The V segment lost 4 bases and the J segment 0 bases; nucleotides outside the gene matches: 10. Germline V gene data show CDR1 as SGDLS and CDR2 as YYNGEE. The CDR3 sequence: CASSNLIQGASTDTQYF. CDR3 sequence (DNA): TGTGCCAGCAGCAATCTCATCCAGGGGGCTAGCACAGATACGCAGTATTTT. Filled out from reference TRBV9 and TRBJ2-3, the complete variable domain reads DSGVTQTPKHLITATGQRVTLRCSPRSGDLSVYWYQQSLDQGLQFLIQYYNGEERAKGNILERFSAQQFPDLHSELNLSSLELGDSALYFCASSNLIQGASTDTQYFGPGTRLTVL.

This CDR3 reads CASSQGRLAGGEQYF. CDR3 DNA: TGTGCCAGCAGCCAAGGGCGACTAGCGGGTGGAGAGCAGTACTTC. This sequence joins TRBV4-2 and TRBJ2-7; 10 bases are a match to TRBD2. This CDR3 comprises 15 residues. Germline CDR1 reads LGHNA; CDR2 reads YNFKEQ. Trimming removed 1 base from V and 7 bases from J; junction bases left unmatched: 7.

The V gene is TRBV5-4, the J gene TRBJ2-2; 7 positions agree with TRBD2. This CDR3 has 15 residues. The J segment lost 6 bases and the V segment lost 4 bases, leaving 9 bases of the junction unmatched. Germline V lookup: CDR1 SGHNT, CDR2 YYREEE (reference sequence). CDR3 nucleotide sequence: TGTGCCAGCAGCGGTGCTTCGGGGGGTCCCGGGGAGCTGTTTTTT. It specifies CASSGASGGPGELFF.

The chain combines TRBV19 with TRBJ2-5, with a tentative D call TRBD1 (5 bases). The CDR3 consists of 17 residues. Trimming removed 1 base at V and 1 base at J, with 16 bases between. Germline-derived CDR1 and CDR2 are LNHDA and SQIVND (reference sequence). As DNA, the CDR3 is TGTGCCAGTAGTATAGGGGGCCCTACCTTATCCCAAGAGACCCAGTACTTC. Amino acid sequence: CASSIGGPTLSQETQYF.

The gene calls are TRBV10-3 and TRBJ1-6, with TRBD1 identical over 8 bases. Germline V lookup: CDR1 ENHRY, CDR2 SYGVKD. The V segment lost 6 bases and the J segment 8 bases; nucleotides outside the gene matches: 3. CDR3 length equals 13 residues. The CDR3 sequence: CAIREDRDSPLHF. The CDR3 bases are TGTGCCATCAGGGAGGACAGGGATTCACCCCTCCACTTT.

The chain carries TRBV6-6 and TRBJ1-2, with D possibly being TRBD1 (6 bases). Germline-derived CDR1 and CDR2 are MNHNY and SVGAGI (reference sequence). V lost 11 bases and J lost 4, with 17 bases in between. CDR3 length: 13 amino acids. The CDR3 bases are TGTGCCGTCCGGGACAATTCTCGCTATGGCTACACCTTC. Encoded protein: CAVRDNSRYGYTF.

The rearrangement joins TRBV4-3 to TRBJ1-3, with 8 bases identical to TRBD1. The CDR3 totals 16 residues. V dropped 1 base and J dropped 2; count of bases not matched to a gene: 4. CDR1 LGHNA and CDR2 YSLEER come from the germline V gene. In nucleotides, the CDR3 is TGCGCCAGCAGCCAAGCCGGCAGGGGGCCTGGAAACACCATATATTTT. This codes for CASSQAGRGPGNTIYF.

This sequence joins TRBV7-2 and TRBJ2-7, with TRBD2 matching 8 bases. This CDR3 has 14 amino acids. CDR1 is SGHTA, CDR2 FQGNSA, per germline. The DNA for the CDR3 is TGTGCTTCGAGTAGGACTAGCTCCGCATACGAGCAGTACTTC. Translated: CASSRTSSAYEQYF.

The J gene is TRBJ2-3, the V gene TRBV7-2, with D perhaps TRBD2 (6 bases). The CDR3 is made up of 14 amino acids. The germline CDR1 and CDR2 sequences are SGHTA and FQGNSA. V shed 5 bases and J shed 5 bases, with 14 bases lying between them. CDR3 sequence: CASSPTSRQDTQYF. The CDR3 DNA reads TGTGCCAGCAGCCCGACTAGTCGTCAAGATACGCAGTATTTT.

This clone is a singleton in its sample. V gene TRBV5-1 combines with J gene TRBJ2-7; 8 nucleotides match TRBD1. The germline V gene encodes CDR1 SGHRS and CDR2 YFSETQ. CDR3 size: 15 residues. Trimming removed 0 bases from V and 5 bases from J; junction bases left unmatched: 7. This CDR3 reads CASSLGGTGPHEQYF. The CDR3, as DNA: TGCGCCAGCAGCTTGGGCGGGACAGGCCCTCACGAGCAGTACTTC.

The chain links TRBV6-4 to TRBJ2-5; D uncertain. CDR3 size: 14 residues. With 0 bases removed from V and 4 bases from J, the gap between germline ends came to 9 bases. Germline loops: CDR1 MRHNA, CDR2 SNTAGT. CDR3 DNA: TGTGCCAGCAGTGACTCGAAGATTAGAGAGACCCAGTACTTC. Translation gives CASSDSKIRETQYF.

Here the CDR3 reads CASSVREAQANSNQPQHF. CDR3 DNA: TGTGCCAGCAGTGTAAGGGAGGCGCAGGCAAATAGCAATCAGCCCCAGCATTTT. The rearrangement joins TRBV2 to TRBJ1-5; no clear D gene. The germline gives CDR1 SNHLY, CDR2 FYNNEI. V dropped 4 bases and J dropped 0 bases, with 19 bases sitting between them. This CDR3 comprises 18 residues.

The CDR3, as DNA: TGTGCCAGAAGCTTGGACGGCTCTGGAAACACCATATATTTT. Its protein product is CARSLDGSGNTIYF. The chain links TRBV5-3 to TRBJ1-3; no reliable D call. TRBV5-3 is sorted into the ORF group, with uncertain function. Trimming left V 0 bases short and J 0 bases short, with 4 bases between. This CDR3 has 14 residues.

The chain carries TRBV11-1 and TRBJ1-6, with D perhaps matching TRBD1 (6 bases). Germline CDR1 SGHAT, CDR2 FQDESV (reference sequence). V gave up 5 bases and J gave up 7 bases, with 18 bases separating them. CDR3 length: 16 residues. CDR3 nucleotide sequence: TGTGCCAGCAGCCCTCAAACAGGGACGGGCAATTCACCCCTCCACTTT. Amino acids: CASSPQTGTGNSPLHF.

This clone has only one observation. V gene TRBV18 combines with J gene TRBJ2-5, with D perhaps assigned TRBD1 or TRBD2 (5 bases each). Trimming left V 3 bases short and J 7 bases short, with 12 bases between. This CDR3 region has 13 residues. The V gene's germline CDR1 is KGHSH and CDR2 LQKENI. The CDR3: CASSPGPEGTQYF. CDR3 in DNA: TGTGCCAGCTCACCGGGACCTGAAGGGACCCAGTACTTC.

The genes are TRBV12-5 and TRBJ2-1, with TRBD1 as a possible D gene (5 bases). Germline CDR1 LGHNT, CDR2 FRNRAP. CDR3 length equals 15 residues. V was cut by 5 bases and J by 6 bases, with 17 bases left in between. This chain's CDR3 is CASGLRTPRGNEQFF. In DNA, the CDR3 is TGTGCTAGTGGTCTCAGGACCCCAAGGGGCAATGAGCAGTTCTTC.